One sample yielded the 4 T cell receptor beta chains listed below, sequenced in a study of cytotoxic CD8 clonotypes in ibrutinib-treated CLL. Clones were read by immunoSEQ multiplex PCR, and TCRdb kept only the in-frame ones, dropping some. The table records 150,000 to 200,000 clones, 70% to 90% of them present only once. The specimen comprised PBMCs, sampled at disease progression, from a patient treated with ibrutinib. The origin of the receptors is a human donor with chronic lymphocytic leukemia.

V usage is TRBV18 and J usage is TRBJ2-2; D not certain. The CDR3 is 17 amino acids. Trimming removed 3 bases from V and 4 bases from J, with 18 bases in between. Per the germline V gene, CDR1 is KGHSH and CDR2 is LQKENI. CDR3 coding DNA: TGTGCCAGCTCACCCCGGGTAGGGAAACAAGGCACCGGGGAGCTGTTTTTT. Translated: CASSPRVGKQGTGELFF.

This chain joins TRBV19 and TRBJ1-5; TRBD1 aligns across 9 bases. With V trimmed by 3 bases and J by 6 bases, 6 bases remained unmatched. The CDR3 sequence is 15 residues long. Per the germline V gene, CDR1 is LNHDA and CDR2 is SQIVND (reference sequence). The CDR3 protein is CASSISRTGAQPQHF. The CDR3, as DNA: TGTGCCAGTAGTATTTCTAGGACAGGGGCTCAGCCCCAGCATTTT.

The chain has TRBV18 and TRBJ2-3, with 7 bases matching TRBD1. The CDR3 contains 15 residues. Germline CDR1 is KGHSH and CDR2 is LQKENI. V was pared by 4 bases and J by 2 bases, with 6 bases of the junction left unmatched. This chain's CDR3 is CASSLGQYPTDTQYF. The CDR3 DNA reads as TGTGCCAGCTCACTGGGACAGTATCCCACAGATACGCAGTATTTT.

This chain links TRBV4-3 with TRBJ1-4, with D possibly TRBD1 on 5 matching bases. The V gene lost 0 bases and the J gene lost 10 bases, with 12 bases spanning the gap. There are 14 residues in the CDR3. Germline CDR1 and CDR2: LGHNA and YSLEER. The CDR3 is CASSQDRAGAKLFF. For the CDR3, the DNA is TGCGCCAGCAGCCAAGACAGAGCCGGGGCAAAACTGTTTTTT.